This record covers a single TCR beta chain. Its antigen remains unidentified. One base away there is no much larger clone; base qualities are not given. The data were produced on an Illumina NovaSeq 6000. cDNA libraries for TCRalpha and TCRbeta were prepared by 5'RACE using constant-segment primers, with sample barcodes and unique molecular identifiers added. Trizol reagent was used to extract RNA from every sample. Library amplification was performed in two PCR steps, and a second sample barcode and Illumina TruSeq adapters were introduced in the second step. Sequencing of the libraries was done on an Illumina NovaSeq, producing 2 x 150 bp paired-end reads. In the original analysis: Demultiplexing of reads and collapsing into UMI-guided consensus sequences were performed with migec v1.2.7. Using mixcr v2.1.11, the UMI consensuses were aligned to TRA and TRB V and J templates and assembled into clonotypes. Clonotypes were classified as expanded or contracted when called significant by both edgeR and NoisET, with noise models trained on biological replicates. edgeR calls used a false discovery rate-adjusted p below 0.01 and a log2 fold-change threshold of 1. As an exploratory analysis of dynamics, max-normalized trajectories of the 1000 most abundant clonotypes were examined with PCA combined with hierarchical clustering. Separately sequenced CD4+ and CD8+ repertoires were used to assign the CD4 or CD8 phenotype of responding clones. TCRdb trimmed the raw reads at Q25, called clones with MiXCR and kept productive beta chains. Rows with a matching CDR3 protein are joined into one entry that keeps the most common DNA and genes. These V and J calls rely on TCRdb rather than the paper's analysis. This sample lists some 410,000 distinct CDR3 sequences; roughly a quarter were detected once. The top ten hold roughly 14% of the sample.

This entry belongs to a study of T-cell memory formation after mild COVID-19 (dated by TCRdb to the early 2020s). A note on the overall study: TCR sequence clusters from the two donors were found to be largely donor specific. In two donors, T-cell clones that expanded and contracted after mild COVID-19 were followed by sequencing TCRalpha and TCRbeta repertoires longitudinally. The cohort was made up of two young adult volunteers, one female and one male, who were previously healthy.

Ficoll-Paque density gradient centrifugation was used to isolate PBMCs. The V end gives up 5 bases and the J end 2 bases, leaving 4 bases in the junction not matched to a gene. Counted from cysteine to phenylalanine, this CDR3 has 13 amino acids. Solely the CDR3 DNA is kept, with 39 bases framed from the first base. The germline V gene (reference sequence) supplies CDR1 DFQATT and CDR2 SNEGSKA. What the authors observed across the whole study: Some responding clones were found in pre-infection memory, which suggests that pre-existing cross-reactive memory T cells took part in the SARS-CoV-2 response. Contracting CD4+ clones turned up mainly in the CM and EM memory subsets, whereas EMRA was where CD8+ clones were enriched. SARS-CoV-2 specificity of the second-wave clones peaking on day 37 was not confirmed. From day 15 to 85, contracting clones showed balanced CD4/CD8 phenotypes, whereas a second wave of clones that expanded from day 15 to 37 leaned towards CD4+. The study included only a couple of mild cases, and larger cohorts that include severe cases with pre-infection samples were judged to be necessary.

The source of this sequence is an adult woman who had mild COVID-19 (a few samples of this study predate the infection). The sample titles of this study are shuffled in the database, so cell type and time point are left out; the donor was told from shared clones. The chain couples TRBV20-1 to TRBJ2-5; 8 bases in the junction line up with TRBD1. The sample consisted of PBMCs or a T cell subset sorted from them (not recorded which). The bases read TGCAGTGCTTGGACAGGGCGGCAAGAGACCCAGTACTTC. Its protein product is CSAWTGRQETQYF.